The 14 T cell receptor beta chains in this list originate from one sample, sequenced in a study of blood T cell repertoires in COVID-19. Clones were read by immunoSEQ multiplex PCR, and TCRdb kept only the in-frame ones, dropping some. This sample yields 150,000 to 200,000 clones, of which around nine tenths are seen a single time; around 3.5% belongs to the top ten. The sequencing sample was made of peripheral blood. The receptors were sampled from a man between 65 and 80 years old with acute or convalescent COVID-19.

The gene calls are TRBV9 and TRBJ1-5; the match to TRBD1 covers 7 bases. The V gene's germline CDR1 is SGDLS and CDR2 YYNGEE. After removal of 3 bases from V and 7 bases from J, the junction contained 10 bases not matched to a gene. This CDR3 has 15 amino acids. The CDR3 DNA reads TGTGCCAGCAGCGGAAGGGGGCACCTTGGGCAGCCCCAGCATTTT. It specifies CASSGRGHLGQPQHF.

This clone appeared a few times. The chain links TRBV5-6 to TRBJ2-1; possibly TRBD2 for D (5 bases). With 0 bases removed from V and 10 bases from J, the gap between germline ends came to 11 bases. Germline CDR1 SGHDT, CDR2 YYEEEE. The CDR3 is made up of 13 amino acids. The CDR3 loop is CASSLGPAEEQFF. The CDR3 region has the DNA TGTGCCAGCAGCTTGGGGCCAGCGGAAGAGCAGTTCTTC. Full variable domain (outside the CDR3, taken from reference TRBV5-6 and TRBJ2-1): DAGVTQSPTHLIKTRGQQVTLRCSPKSGHDTVSWYQQALGQGPQFIFQYYEEEERQRGNFPDRFSGHQFPNYSSELNVNALLLGDSALYLCASSLGPAEEQFFGPGTRLTVL.

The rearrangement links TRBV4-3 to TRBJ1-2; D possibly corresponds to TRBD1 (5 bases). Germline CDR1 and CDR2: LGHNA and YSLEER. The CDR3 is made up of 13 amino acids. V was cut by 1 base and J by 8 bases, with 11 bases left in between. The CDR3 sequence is CASSQVPGFGYTF. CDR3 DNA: TGCGCCAGCAGCCAAGTCCCAGGGTTCGGCTACACCTTC.

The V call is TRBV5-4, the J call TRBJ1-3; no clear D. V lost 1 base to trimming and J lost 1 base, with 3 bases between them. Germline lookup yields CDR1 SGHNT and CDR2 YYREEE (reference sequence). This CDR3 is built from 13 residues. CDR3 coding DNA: TGTGCCAGCAGCTTGTATTCTGGAAACACCATATATTTT. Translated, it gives CASSLYSGNTIYF.

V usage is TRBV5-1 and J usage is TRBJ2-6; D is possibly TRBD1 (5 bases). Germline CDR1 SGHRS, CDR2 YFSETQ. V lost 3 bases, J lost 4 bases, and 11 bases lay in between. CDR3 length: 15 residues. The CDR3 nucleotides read TGCGCCAGCAGCTCGCAGGGTTTGGGGGCCAACGTCCTGACTTTC. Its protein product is CASSSQGLGANVLTF. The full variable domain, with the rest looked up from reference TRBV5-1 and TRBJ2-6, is KAGVTQTPRYLIKTRGQQVTLSCSPISGHRSVSWYQQTPGQGLQFLFEYFSETQRNKGNFPGRFSGRQFSNSRSEMNVSTLELGDSALYLCASSSQGLGANVLTFGAGSRLTVL.

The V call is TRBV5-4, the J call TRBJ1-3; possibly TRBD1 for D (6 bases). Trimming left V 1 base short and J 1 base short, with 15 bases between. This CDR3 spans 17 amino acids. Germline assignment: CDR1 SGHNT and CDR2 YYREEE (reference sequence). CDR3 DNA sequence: TGTGCCAGCAGCTTGAGTATACAGGGTGTGTCTGGAAACACCATATATTTT. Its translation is CASSLSIQGVSGNTIYF.

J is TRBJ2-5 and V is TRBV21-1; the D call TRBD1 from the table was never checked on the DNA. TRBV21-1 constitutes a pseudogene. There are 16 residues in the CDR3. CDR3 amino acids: CASSKDQRDTQETQYF. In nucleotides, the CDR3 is TGTGCCAGCAGCAAAGACCAGAGGGACACTCAAGAGACCCAGTACTTC.

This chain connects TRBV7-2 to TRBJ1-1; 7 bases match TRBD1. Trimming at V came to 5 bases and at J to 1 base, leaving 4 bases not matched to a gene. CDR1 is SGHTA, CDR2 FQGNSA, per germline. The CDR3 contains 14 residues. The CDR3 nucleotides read TGTGCCAGCAGCCCTAGACAGGGGAACACTGAAGCTTTCTTT. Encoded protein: CASSPRQGNTEAFF.

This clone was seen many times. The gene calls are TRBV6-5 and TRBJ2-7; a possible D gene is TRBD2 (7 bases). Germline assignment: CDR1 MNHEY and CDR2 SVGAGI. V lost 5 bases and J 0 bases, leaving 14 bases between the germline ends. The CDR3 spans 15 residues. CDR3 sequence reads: CASSKKGGHSYEQYF. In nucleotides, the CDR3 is TGTGCCAGCAGTAAAAAGGGGGGGCACTCCTACGAGCAGTACTTC.

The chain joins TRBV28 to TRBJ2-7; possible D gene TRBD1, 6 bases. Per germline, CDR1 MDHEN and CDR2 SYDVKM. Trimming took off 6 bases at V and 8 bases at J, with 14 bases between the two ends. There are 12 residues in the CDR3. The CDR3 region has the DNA TGTGCCAGCAGGACTAACAGGGTTAAGCAGTACTTC. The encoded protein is CASRTNRVKQYF.

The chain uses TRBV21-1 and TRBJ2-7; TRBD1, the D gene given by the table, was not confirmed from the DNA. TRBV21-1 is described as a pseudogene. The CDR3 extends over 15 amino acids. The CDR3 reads CASSKGDRGPYEQYF. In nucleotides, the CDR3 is TGTGCCAGCAGCAAAGGGGACAGGGGGCCCTACGAGCAGTACTTC.

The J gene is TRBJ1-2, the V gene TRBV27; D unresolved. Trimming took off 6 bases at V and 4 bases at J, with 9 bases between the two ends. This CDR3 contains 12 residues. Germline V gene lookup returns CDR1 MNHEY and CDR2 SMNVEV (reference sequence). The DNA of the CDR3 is TGTGCCAGCAGGGAGCTCGTCTATGGCTACACCTTC. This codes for CASRELVYGYTF.

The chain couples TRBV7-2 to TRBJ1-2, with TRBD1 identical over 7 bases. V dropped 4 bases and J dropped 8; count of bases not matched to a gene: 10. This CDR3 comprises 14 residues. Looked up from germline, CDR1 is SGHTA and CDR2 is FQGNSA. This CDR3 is CASSSTGYPGGYTF. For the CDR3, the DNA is TGTGCCAGCAGCTCGACAGGGTACCCTGGGGGCTACACCTTC. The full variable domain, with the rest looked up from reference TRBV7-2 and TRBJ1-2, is GAGVSQSPSNKVTEKGKDVELRCDPISGHTALYWYRQSLGQGLEFLIYFQGNSAPDKSGLPSDRFSAERTGGSVSTLTIQRTQQEDSAVYLCASSSTGYPGGYTFGSGTRLTVV.

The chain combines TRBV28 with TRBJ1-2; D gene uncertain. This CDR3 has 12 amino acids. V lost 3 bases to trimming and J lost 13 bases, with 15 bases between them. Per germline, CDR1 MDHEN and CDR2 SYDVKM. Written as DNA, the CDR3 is TGTGCCAGCAGTTTTGGTGGTTGGCTCGCCACCTTC. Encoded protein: CASSFGGWLATF.